This record covers a single TCR beta chain. The sample holds many counts of this clonotype. Its cognate antigen has yet to be identified. No much larger clone exists at a distance of one base, and base qualities are not known. TCR beta CDR3 regions were amplified from RNA transcripts. A first-round RT-PCR of the TCR CDR3 used the HTBI primer set with the Qiagen OneStep RT-PCR kit. A second multiplex PCR round built the libraries, followed by size selection and purification. Sequencing of the libraries was done on an Illumina HiSeq2000 using paired-end 100 bp reads. The study's processing was this. SOAPnuke was used to process the raw data, removing reads that contained adapters or uncalled bases, had a mean Phred below 15, or lacked an exact match to the constant primer or identifier. COPE v1.2.5 was used to merge the high-quality paired reads, and each unique nucleotide sequence was defined as a clonotype. Clonotypes were aligned to IMGT TRBV, TRBD and TRBJ reference segments using MiTCR v1.1. Analysis was restricted to V-J combinations with a frequency above 0.0001, which covered 99.2% of repertoires. The TCS score was defined as F50 (clonal expansion) divided by E x V (chaos), with BLOSUM62-based TCRdist calculated between CDR3 peptides within each V-J. Welch's t-statistics and random forest reduced around 510 V-J features to under 15, which were used in a naive Bayes classifier (R e1071). TCRdb trimmed the raw reads at Q25, called clones with MiXCR and kept productive beta chains. Merged by CDR3 protein, the rows form single entries marked with the most common genes and DNA. The V and J calls and clone size are TCRdb's, not the authors'. Across this sample there are hundreds of thousands of distinct CDR3 sequences, with around 22% seen only once. The ten largest clonotypes hold roughly 10% of the sample.

V and J lose 6 bases and 3 bases, and a span of 12 bases separates them. The CDR3 has 13 amino acids, counting the end cysteine and phenylalanine. Of the read, only the CDR3 DNA is kept; its 39 bases are in frame from base 1. Ophthalmopathy patients had moderately to severely active disease, Clinical Activity Score of at least 3, NOSPECS grade of at least 4, and duration under 3 months. Exclusion was applied to patients with uncontrolled infections, other autoimmune diseases, pregnancy or lactation. Diagnoses were established on the basis of clinical symptoms, serum thyroxine and TRAb, thyroid ultrasound, and orbital computed tomography. PBMCs were separated from roughly 10 ml of fresh peripheral blood using Ficoll-Paque density gradient centrifugation. Total RNA was extracted using Trizol reagent, and RNA quality was assessed on an Agilent 2100 Bioanalyzer. These data come from a study of T cells in Graves' hyperthyroidism and ophthalmopathy (dated by TCRdb to the late 2010s). About the investigation overall: Peripheral blood was collected at initial diagnosis, before any treatment. TCR Vbeta CDR3 sequencing of 120 to 150 peripheral blood samples (over 40 ophthalmopathy, around 80 hyperthyroidism and roughly 17 progressor patients) is reported in the paper. The 100 or so discovery patients were randomly split 7:3 into training and test sets. In several Graves' hyperthyroidism patients, the study also compared T-cell repertoires from thyroid tissue with T-cell repertoires from blood. Following sampling, methimazole starting at 30 mg daily was given to hyperthyroidism patients, and high-dose intravenous methylprednisolone was given to ophthalmopathy patients. TCR V-J signatures able to tell the groups apart were searched for in a discovery cohort of 95 to 100 patients, of whom about 40 had Graves' ophthalmopathy and roughly 58 had stable Graves' hyperthyroidism. Prospective prediction of ophthalmopathy was tested in an independent validation cohort consisting of 18 to 20 hyperthyroidism patients and more than 15 patients who later progressed to ophthalmopathy.

General findings and caveats noted by the study authors: Ophthalmopathy was separated from stable hyperthyroidism by a 13 V-J signature model, with about 88% sensitivity and 81% to 82% specificity obtained in cross-validation and 80%/75% obtained in testing. Sample size was not statistically predetermined, and blinding of investigators to group allocation was not performed. In validation, progression to ophthalmopathy was predicted by the model with 70.59% sensitivity and 72% to 85% specificity, a median of about 6.4 months before onset. Most expanded thyroid clonotypes (frequency above 0.001) were also detected in blood, a finding suggesting that blood repertoires may reflect thyroid immune responses.

The sequence came from a woman in her 30s with Graves' ophthalmopathy. The specimen sequenced was blood. The chain links TRBV12-3 or TRBV12-4 with TRBJ2-7, and the D gene may be TRBD2, 5 bases matching. Here is the DNA: TGTGCCAGCAGCCACGGACTGCACTACGAGCAGTACTTC. Translated, it reads CASSHGLHYEQYF.